This TCR beta chain appears in the sequencing data of a study of T cell repertoires in cytomegalovirus infection. Points on this clonotype: The antigen remains undetermined.

The CDR3 extends over 13 amino acids. Losses at the gene ends were 5 bases for V and 5 bases for J; bases not matched to a gene: 5. CDR1 and CDR2 (germline): MNHEY, SMNVEV (reference sequence). One entry per CDR3 protein results from TCRdb running MiXCR on the reads. The sample records some 920,000 distinct CDR3 sequences, around 29% being singletons. The chain combines TRBV27 with TRBJ2-7; 8 nucleotides agree with TRBD1. The TCR sequence derives from a human donor in good health (CMV status not recorded). Some clones in this sample may be carry-over from other donors' samples. The starting material was cultured CD8+ T cells from PBMCs, obtained from culture after CMV antigen stimulation. The CDR3 nucleotides read TGTGCCAGCAGTGGACAGGGAGGCAACGAGCAGTACTTC. It translates to CASSGQGGNEQYF.